These 25 T cell receptor beta chains originate from one sample sequenced in a study of cytomegalovirus exposure and HLA in healthy donors. Primers for the PCR totalled 60 Vbeta and 13 Jbeta. The table came from immunoSEQ multiplex PCR; TCRdb's copy has only in-frame clones and leaves some out. The profile shows about 110,000 clones, less than 85% of them singletons. The sequenced material came from PBMCs. The receptor source for this set is a man aged 30 to 39 in good health and CMV-seropositive.

V gene TRBV7-2 combines with J gene TRBJ2-7; TRBD2 might be the D (6 bases). The CDR3 is made up of 15 amino acids. V was cut by 4 bases and J by 3 bases, with 16 bases left in between. Germline CDR1 is SGHTA and CDR2 is FQGNSA. The CDR3 protein is CASSYDRRRVYEQYF. The CDR3 DNA is TGTGCCAGCAGCTACGACCGCCGGAGGGTCTACGAGCAGTACTTC. The full variable domain, completed using reference TRBV7-2 and TRBJ2-7, is GAGVSQSPSNKVTEKGKDVELRCDPISGHTALYWYRQSLGQGLEFLIYFQGNSAPDKSGLPSDRFSAERTGGSVSTLTIQRTQQEDSAVYLCASSYDRRRVYEQYFGPGTRLTVT.

Only a few counts were recorded for this clone. The gene calls are TRBV28 and TRBJ1-1, with TRBD1 as a possible D gene (5 bases). The CDR3 sequence is 14 residues long. Germline CDR1 reads MDHEN; CDR2 reads SYDVKM. Trimming cost V 8 bases and J 0 bases, with 13 bases left between them. This chain's CDR3 is CASLGGRVNTEAFF. CDR3 sequence (DNA): TGTGCCAGCCTGGGTGGCAGGGTGAACACTGAAGCTTTCTTT. The complete variable domain, with remaining parts taken from reference TRBV28 and TRBJ1-1, reads DVKVTQSSRYLVKRTGEKVFLECVQDMDHENMFWYRQDPGLGLRLIYFSYDVKMKEKGDIPEGYSVSREKKERFSLILESASTNQTSMYLCASLGGRVNTEAFFGQGTRLTVV.

The chain couples TRBV18 to TRBJ1-3; perhaps TRBD1 as D (6 bases). CDR3 length: 15 amino acids. Germline CDR1 and CDR2: KGHSH and LQKENI. The germline V and J ends were trimmed by 3 bases and 0 bases, with 9 bases remaining between them. CDR3 amino acids: CASSPEQGSGNTIYF. The CDR3 DNA reads as TGTGCCAGCTCACCGGAACAGGGCTCTGGAAACACCATATATTTT. The entire variable domain, with the rest obtained from reference TRBV18 and TRBJ1-3, is as follows: NAGVMQNPRHLVRRRGQEARLRCSPMKGHSHVYWYRQLPEEGLKFMVYLQKENIIDESGMPKERFSAEFPKEGPSILRIQQVVRGDSAAYFCASSPEQGSGNTIYFGEGSWLTVV.

The rearrangement links TRBV28 to TRBJ1-5; 10 bases agree with TRBD1. Trimming removed 6 bases from V and 4 bases from J; junction bases left unmatched: 6. The germline CDR1 and CDR2 sequences are MDHEN and SYDVKM. The CDR3 length is 15 residues. CDR3 sequence: CASRSRDRGNQPQHF. Written as DNA, the CDR3 is TGTGCCAGCAGGTCCCGGGACAGGGGAAATCAGCCCCAGCATTTT.

The chain recombines TRBV4-1 with TRBJ2-1; a weak D match, TRBD2 (6 bases). Per the germline V gene, CDR1 is MGHRA and CDR2 is YSYEKL. CDR3 length: 16 residues. The V end was cut by 0 bases, the J end by 7 bases, with 16 bases between. The CDR3 reads CASSQEPGGAGNEQFF. DNA of the CDR3: TGCGCCAGCAGCCAAGAACCTGGAGGGGCGGGTAATGAGCAGTTCTTC.

This sequence joins TRBV27 and TRBJ1-5, with D maybe TRBD1 (5 bases). CDR3 length equals 16 residues. With 2 bases removed from V and 3 bases from J, the gap between germline ends came to 14 bases. CDR1 MNHEY and CDR2 SMNVEV come from the germline V gene (reference sequence). The DNA for the CDR3 is TGTGCCAGCAGTTTAGGGCAGGGTGGTCCCAATCAGCCCCAGCATTTT. Its protein is CASSLGQGGPNQPQHF.

The chain employs TRBV11-2 and TRBJ2-2; 9 bases are shared with TRBD1. Germline assignment: CDR1 SGHAT and CDR2 FQNNGV. V lost 4 bases, J lost 2 bases, and 2 bases stayed unmatched. The length of the CDR3 is 15 residues. The CDR3 coding sequence is TGTGCCAGCAGCTCGGACAGGGGCAACACCGGGGAGCTGTTTTTT. This gives the protein CASSSDRGNTGELFF. The variable domain in full, completed from reference TRBV11-2 and TRBJ2-2, reads EAGVAQSPRYKIIEKRQSVAFWCNPISGHATLYWYQQILGQGPKLLIQFQNNGVVDDSQLPKDRFSAERLKGVDSTLKIQPAKLEDSAVYLCASSSDRGNTGELFFGEGSRLTVL.

The rearrangement uses TRBV19 and TRBJ1-2, with 7 bases that match TRBD1. The CDR3 is 14 amino acids. V shed 5 bases and J 3 bases; nucleotides not matched to a gene: 6. The V gene's germline CDR1 is LNHDA and CDR2 SQIVND (reference sequence). The CDR3 is CASSSRQGDYGYTF. CDR3 nucleotides: TGTGCCAGTAGTTCAAGACAGGGAGACTATGGCTACACCTTC.

This clone turned up a few times. The chain joins TRBV28 to TRBJ1-2; unclear D gene. This CDR3 is built from 12 residues. Germline lookup yields CDR1 MDHEN and CDR2 SYDVKM. V lost 3 bases and J lost 6, with 8 bases in between. In nucleotides, the CDR3 is TGTGCCAGCAGTTTTTCTGTTAATGGCTACACCTTC. It encodes CASSFSVNGYTF.

The rearrangement joins TRBV7-8 to TRBJ2-1; the match to TRBD2 covers 14 bases. CDR3 length: 16 residues. Germline V CDR1 and CDR2: SGHVS, FQNEAQ. With 6 bases clipped from V and 9 bases from J, the junction kept 10 bases outside the gene matches. DNA for the CDR3: TGTGCCAGCAGTTTCGGACTAGCGGGGGGAGGCGGTGAGCAGTTCTTC. This gives the protein CASSFGLAGGGGEQFF.

J is TRBJ2-6 and V is TRBV19; no definite D call. This CDR3 comprises 17 residues. Germline V gives CDR1 LNHDA, CDR2 SQIVND (reference sequence). V lost 1 base and J lost 3, with 13 bases in between. The CDR3, as DNA: TGTGCCAGTAGTATAGTTTTTTCAGGTCGTGGGGCCAACGTCCTGACTTTC. Translating gives CASSIVFSGRGANVLTF.

This clone was recorded once. The chain carries TRBV9 and TRBJ1-6, with D uncertain. The CDR3 is 16 amino acids. CDR1 is SGDLS, CDR2 YYNGEE, per germline. The V and J ends lost 0 bases and 6 bases respectively, with 13 bases between them. As DNA, the CDR3 is TGTGCCAGCAGCGTAGCCGCGGGCGTCGGTAATTCACCCCTCCACTTT. Translating gives CASSVAAGVGNSPLHF.

This chain links TRBV19 with TRBJ2-7, with a possible D match to TRBD1 (6 bases). This CDR3 is built from 14 residues. V was clipped by 6 bases and J by 3 bases, with 15 bases between them. The germline CDR1 and CDR2 sequences are LNHDA and SQIVND (reference sequence). CDR3 protein: CASSITWDNYEQYF. In DNA, the CDR3 is TGTGCCAGTAGCATTACCTGGGACAACTACGAGCAGTACTTC.

V and J are TRBV29-1 and TRBJ2-7; D remains ambiguous. CDR1 is SQVTM, CDR2 ANQGSEA, per germline. The CDR3 runs 14 residues. Trimming stripped 6 bases from V and 4 bases from J, with 19 bases between. CDR3 in amino acids: CSVKVSPQYYEQYF. The DNA of the CDR3 is TGCAGCGTGAAAGTCTCCCCTCAGTATTACGAGCAGTACTTC.

This clone was counted only a few times. The gene calls are TRBV7-9 and TRBJ1-1, with D unresolved. Germline V CDR1 and CDR2: SEHNR, FQNEAQ (reference sequence). CDR3 length: 11 amino acids. Written as DNA, the CDR3 is TGTGCGAGCTGCGGGGACACTGAAGCTTTCTTT. It yields the protein CASCGDTEAFF.

The chain is built from TRBV6-5 and TRBJ1-1; D is unresolved. CDR1 MNHEY and CDR2 SVGAGI come from the germline V gene. This CDR3 is built from 15 residues. The V and J ends lost 4 bases and 0 bases respectively, with 12 bases between them. The CDR3 protein is CASSSPGRLNTEAFF. The CDR3 DNA follows: TGTGCCAGCAGTTCCCCCGGGAGATTGAACACTGAAGCTTTCTTT.

The gene calls are TRBV19 and TRBJ2-7; tentatively, D is TRBD1 (6 bases). This CDR3 has 14 residues. With 7 bases removed from V and 0 bases from J, the gap between germline ends came to 13 bases. Germline CDR1 reads LNHDA; CDR2 reads SQIVND (reference sequence). This chain's CDR3 is CASMDRDTSYEQYF. The CDR3, as DNA: TGTGCCAGTATGGACCGGGACACCTCCTACGAGCAGTACTTC.

This clone was seen only once. The chain carries TRBV27 and TRBJ2-1; 8 bases are shared with TRBD2. Germline values: CDR1 MNHEY, CDR2 SMNVEV (reference sequence). The junction had 8 bases not matched to a gene; V was cut back by 5 bases and J by 5 bases. The CDR3 sequence is 15 residues long. CDR3 DNA: TGTGCCAGCAGTCCCCTACGGGGGGGGGACAATGAGCAGTTCTTC. Residues: CASSPLRGGDNEQFF.

The gene calls are TRBV18 and TRBJ2-5, with 7 bases that match TRBD1. The CDR3 contains 13 residues. CDR1 and CDR2 from the germline V gene are KGHSH and LQKENI. The trim removed 6 bases at V and 5 bases at J, leaving 6 bases unmatched. The CDR3 spells CASSQGQRETQYF. CDR3 DNA: TGTGCCAGCTCCCAGGGACAGAGGGAGACCCAGTACTTC.

V usage is TRBV27 and J usage is TRBJ2-1, with D possibly TRBD2 on 5 matching bases. The CDR3 has 16 residues. Germline V gene lookup returns CDR1 MNHEY and CDR2 SMNVEV (reference sequence). Deletions cut 4 bases from V and 7 bases from J, with 20 bases between. The CDR3 sequence: CASSSRRDYSRNEQFF. For the CDR3, the DNA is TGTGCCAGCAGTTCCCGCCGGGATTACTCTCGTAATGAGCAGTTCTTC.

This chain uses TRBV11-2 with TRBJ1-2; 10 bases align to TRBD1. With 5 bases clipped from V and 4 bases from J, the junction kept 7 bases outside the gene matches. Germline V gene data show CDR1 as SGHAT and CDR2 as FQNNGV. The CDR3 runs to 15 residues. The CDR3 loop is CASSLAGQGVYGYTF. CDR3 bases: TGTGCCAGCAGCCTGGCAGGACAGGGGGTCTATGGCTACACCTTC.

The V call is TRBV30, the J call TRBJ2-1, with D tentatively TRBD1 (6 bases). Germline CDR1 GTSNPN, CDR2 SVGIG (reference sequence). Trimming took 4 bases from V and 8 from J, leaving 12 bases between them. This CDR3 has 12 amino acids. The chain's CDR3 is CAWTWDKDEQFF. CDR3 in DNA: TGTGCCTGGACCTGGGACAAGGATGAGCAGTTCTTC.

The genes are TRBV4-3 and TRBJ2-1; TRBD2 might be the D (6 bases). The germline V gene encodes CDR1 LGHNA and CDR2 YSLEER. The CDR3 spans 13 residues. Trimming took off 1 base at V and 10 bases at J, with 11 bases between the two ends. The CDR3 sequence is CASSQAGGEEQFF. CDR3 nucleotides: TGCGCCAGCAGCCAAGCTGGAGGGGAAGAGCAGTTCTTC.

This sequence joins TRBV7-8 and TRBJ1-5, with D perhaps matching TRBD1 (5 bases). Germline V gives CDR1 SGHVS, CDR2 FQNEAQ. This CDR3 contains 13 residues. Trimming cost V 0 bases and J 11 bases, with 11 bases left between them. The CDR3 DNA reads TGTGCCAGCAGCTTAGCCCCGCTCAGGGCCCAGCATTTT. Protein sequence: CASSLAPLRAQHF.

The chain combines TRBV7-8 with TRBJ2-1; 11 nucleotides align to TRBD2. Trimming took 7 bases from V and 6 from J; bases not matched to a gene: 11. This CDR3 spans 16 amino acids. Germline V gene data show CDR1 as SGHVS and CDR2 as FQNEAQ. The CDR3 here is CASKGGSGGAGNEQFF. CDR3 bases: TGTGCCAGCAAGGGGGGTAGCGGGGGGGCCGGCAATGAGCAGTTCTTC.